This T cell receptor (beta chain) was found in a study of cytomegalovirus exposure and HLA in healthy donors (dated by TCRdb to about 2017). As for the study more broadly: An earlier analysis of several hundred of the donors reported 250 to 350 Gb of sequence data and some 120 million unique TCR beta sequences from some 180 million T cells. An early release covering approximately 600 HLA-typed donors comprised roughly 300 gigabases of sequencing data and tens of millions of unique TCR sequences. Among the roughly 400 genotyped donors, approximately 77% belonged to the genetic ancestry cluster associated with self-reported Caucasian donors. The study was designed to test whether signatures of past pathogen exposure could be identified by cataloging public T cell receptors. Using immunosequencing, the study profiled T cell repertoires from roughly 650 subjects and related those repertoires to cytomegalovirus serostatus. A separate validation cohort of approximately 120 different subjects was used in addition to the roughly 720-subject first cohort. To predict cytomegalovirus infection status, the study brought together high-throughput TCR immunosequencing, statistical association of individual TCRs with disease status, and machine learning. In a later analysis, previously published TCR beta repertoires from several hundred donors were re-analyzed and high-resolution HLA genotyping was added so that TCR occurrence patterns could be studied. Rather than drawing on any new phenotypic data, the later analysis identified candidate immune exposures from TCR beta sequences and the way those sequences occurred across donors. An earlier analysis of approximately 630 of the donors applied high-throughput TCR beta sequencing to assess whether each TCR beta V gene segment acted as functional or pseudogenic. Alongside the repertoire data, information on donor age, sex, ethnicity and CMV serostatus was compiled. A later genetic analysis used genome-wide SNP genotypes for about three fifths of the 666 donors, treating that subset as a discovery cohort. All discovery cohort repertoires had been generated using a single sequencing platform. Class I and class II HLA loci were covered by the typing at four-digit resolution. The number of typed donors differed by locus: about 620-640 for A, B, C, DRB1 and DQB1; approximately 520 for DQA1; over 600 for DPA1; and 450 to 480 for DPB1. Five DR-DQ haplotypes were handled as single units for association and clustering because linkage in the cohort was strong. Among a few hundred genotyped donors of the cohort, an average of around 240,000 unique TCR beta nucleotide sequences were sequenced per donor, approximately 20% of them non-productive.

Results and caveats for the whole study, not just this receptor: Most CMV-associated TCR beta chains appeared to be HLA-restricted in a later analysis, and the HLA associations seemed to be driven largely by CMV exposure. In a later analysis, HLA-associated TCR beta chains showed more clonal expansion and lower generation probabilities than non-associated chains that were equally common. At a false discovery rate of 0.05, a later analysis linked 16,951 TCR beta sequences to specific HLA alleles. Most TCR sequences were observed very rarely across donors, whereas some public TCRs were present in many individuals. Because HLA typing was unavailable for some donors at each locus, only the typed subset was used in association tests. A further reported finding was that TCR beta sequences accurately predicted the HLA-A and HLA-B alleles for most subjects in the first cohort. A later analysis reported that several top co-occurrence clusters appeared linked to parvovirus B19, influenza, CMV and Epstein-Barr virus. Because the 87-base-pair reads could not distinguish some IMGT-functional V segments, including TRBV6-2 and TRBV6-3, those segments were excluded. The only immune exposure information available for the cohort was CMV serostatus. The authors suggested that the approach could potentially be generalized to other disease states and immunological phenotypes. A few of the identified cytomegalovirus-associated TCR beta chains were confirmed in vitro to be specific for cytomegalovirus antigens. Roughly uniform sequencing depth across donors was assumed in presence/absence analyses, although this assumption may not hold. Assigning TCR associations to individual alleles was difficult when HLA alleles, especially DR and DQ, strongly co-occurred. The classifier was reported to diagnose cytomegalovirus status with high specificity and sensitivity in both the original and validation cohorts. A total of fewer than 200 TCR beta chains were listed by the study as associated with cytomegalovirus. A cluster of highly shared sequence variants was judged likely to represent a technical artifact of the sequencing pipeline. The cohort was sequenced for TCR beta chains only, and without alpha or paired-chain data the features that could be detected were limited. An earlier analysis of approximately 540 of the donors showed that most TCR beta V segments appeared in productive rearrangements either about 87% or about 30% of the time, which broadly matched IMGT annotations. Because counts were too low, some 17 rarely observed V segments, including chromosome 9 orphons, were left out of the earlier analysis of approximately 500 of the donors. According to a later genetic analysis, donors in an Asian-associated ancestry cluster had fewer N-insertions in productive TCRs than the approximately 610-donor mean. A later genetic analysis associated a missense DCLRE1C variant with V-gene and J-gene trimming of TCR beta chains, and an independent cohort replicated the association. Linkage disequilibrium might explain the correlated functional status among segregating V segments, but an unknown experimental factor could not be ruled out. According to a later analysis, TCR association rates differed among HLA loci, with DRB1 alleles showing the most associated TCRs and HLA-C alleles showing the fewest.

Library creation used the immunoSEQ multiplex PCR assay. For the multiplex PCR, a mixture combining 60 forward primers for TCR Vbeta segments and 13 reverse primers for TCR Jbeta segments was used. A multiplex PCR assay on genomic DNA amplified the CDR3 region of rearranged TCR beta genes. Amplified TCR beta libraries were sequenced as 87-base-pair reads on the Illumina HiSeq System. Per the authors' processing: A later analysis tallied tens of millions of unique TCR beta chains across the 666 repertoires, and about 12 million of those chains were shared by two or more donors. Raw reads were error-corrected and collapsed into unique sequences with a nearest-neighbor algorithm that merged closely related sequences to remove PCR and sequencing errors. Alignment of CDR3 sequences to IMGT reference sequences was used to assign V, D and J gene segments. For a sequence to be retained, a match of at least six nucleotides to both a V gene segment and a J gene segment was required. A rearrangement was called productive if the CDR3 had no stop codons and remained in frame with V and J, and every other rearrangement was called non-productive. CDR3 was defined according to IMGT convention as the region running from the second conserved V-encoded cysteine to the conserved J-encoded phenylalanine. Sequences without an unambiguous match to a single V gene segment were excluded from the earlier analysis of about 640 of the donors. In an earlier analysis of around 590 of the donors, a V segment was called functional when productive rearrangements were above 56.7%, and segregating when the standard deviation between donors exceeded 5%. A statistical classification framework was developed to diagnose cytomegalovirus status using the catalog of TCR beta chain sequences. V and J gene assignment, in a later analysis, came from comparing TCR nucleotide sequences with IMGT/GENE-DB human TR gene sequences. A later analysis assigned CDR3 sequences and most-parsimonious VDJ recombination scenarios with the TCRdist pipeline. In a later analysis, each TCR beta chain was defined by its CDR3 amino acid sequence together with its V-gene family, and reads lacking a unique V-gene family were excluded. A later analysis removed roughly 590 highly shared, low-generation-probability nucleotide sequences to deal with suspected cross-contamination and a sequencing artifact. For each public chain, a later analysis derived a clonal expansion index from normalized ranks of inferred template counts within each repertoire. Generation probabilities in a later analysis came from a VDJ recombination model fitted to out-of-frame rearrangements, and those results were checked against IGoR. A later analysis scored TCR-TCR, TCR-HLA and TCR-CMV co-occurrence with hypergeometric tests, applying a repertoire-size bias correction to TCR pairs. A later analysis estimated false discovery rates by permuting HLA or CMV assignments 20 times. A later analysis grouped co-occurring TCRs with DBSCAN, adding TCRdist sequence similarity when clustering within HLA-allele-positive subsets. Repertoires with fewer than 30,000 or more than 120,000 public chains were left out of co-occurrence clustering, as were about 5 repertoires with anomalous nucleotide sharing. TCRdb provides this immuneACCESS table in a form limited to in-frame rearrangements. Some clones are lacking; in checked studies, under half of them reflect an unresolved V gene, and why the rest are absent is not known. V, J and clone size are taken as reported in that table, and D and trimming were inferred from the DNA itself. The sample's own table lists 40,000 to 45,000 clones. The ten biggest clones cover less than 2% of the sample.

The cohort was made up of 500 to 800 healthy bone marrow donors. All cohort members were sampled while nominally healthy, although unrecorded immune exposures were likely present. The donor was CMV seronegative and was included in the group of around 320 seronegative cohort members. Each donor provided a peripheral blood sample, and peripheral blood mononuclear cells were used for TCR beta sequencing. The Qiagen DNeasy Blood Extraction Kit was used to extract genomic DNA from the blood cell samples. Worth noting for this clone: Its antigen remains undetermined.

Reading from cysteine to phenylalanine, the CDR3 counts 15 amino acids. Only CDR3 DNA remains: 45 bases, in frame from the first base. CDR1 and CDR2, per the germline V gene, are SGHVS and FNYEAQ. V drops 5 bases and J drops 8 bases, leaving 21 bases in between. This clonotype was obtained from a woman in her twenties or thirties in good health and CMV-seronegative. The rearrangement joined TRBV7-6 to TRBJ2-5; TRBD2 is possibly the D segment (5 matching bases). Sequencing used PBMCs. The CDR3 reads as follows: CASSHPERSRETQYF. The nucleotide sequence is TGTGCCAGCAGCCACCCGGAGCGGTCCCGGGAAACCCAGTACTTC.